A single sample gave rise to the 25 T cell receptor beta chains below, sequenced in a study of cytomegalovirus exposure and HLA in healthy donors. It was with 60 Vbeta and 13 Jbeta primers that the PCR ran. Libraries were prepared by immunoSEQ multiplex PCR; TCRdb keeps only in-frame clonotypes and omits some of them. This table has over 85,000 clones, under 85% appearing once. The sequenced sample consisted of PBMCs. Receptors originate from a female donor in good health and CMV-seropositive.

Here the CDR3 DNA reads TGTGCCAGCAGTTCCCCGGGACTAGCGGGTGGTGGTGAGCAGTTCTTC. Amino acid sequence: CASSSPGLAGGGEQFF. V is TRBV6-5 and J is TRBJ2-1; 12 nucleotides match TRBD2. Germline trimming cut 4 bases from V and 9 bases from J; bases unmatched to any gene: 10. CDR3 size: 16 residues. Germline V gene sequence: CDR1 MNHEY, CDR2 SVGAGI.

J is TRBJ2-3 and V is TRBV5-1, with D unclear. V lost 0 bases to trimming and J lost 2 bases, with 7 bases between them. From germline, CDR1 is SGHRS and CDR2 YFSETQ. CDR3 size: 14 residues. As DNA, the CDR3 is TGCGCCAGCAGCTTGGGGCAGTCCACAGATACGCAGTATTTT. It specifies CASSLGQSTDTQYF.

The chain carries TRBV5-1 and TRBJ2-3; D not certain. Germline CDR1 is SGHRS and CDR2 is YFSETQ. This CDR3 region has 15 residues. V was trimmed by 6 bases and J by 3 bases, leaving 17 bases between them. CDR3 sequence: CASNLQSLLTDTQYF. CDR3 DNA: TGCGCCAGCAACTTACAGAGCCTTCTAACAGATACGCAGTATTTT.

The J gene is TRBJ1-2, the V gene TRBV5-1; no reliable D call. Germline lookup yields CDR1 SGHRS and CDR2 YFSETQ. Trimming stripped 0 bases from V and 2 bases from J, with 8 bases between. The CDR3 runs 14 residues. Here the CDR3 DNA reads TGCGCCAGCAGCTTGGGTGCGGGGAACTATGGCTACACCTTC. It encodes CASSLGAGNYGYTF.

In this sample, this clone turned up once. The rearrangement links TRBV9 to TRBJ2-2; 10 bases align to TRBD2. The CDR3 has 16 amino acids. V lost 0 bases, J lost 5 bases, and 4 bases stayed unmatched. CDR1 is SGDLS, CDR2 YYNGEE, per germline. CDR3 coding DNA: TGTGCCAGCAGCGTAGAGCTTAGCGGGAGGACCGGGGAGCTGTTTTTT. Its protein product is CASSVELSGRTGELFF.

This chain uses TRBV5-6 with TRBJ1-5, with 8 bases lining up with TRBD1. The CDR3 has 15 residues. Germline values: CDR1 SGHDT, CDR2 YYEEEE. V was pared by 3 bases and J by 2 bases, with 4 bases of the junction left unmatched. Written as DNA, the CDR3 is TGTGCCAGCAGCTCGCAGGGGGCGCGCAATCAGCCCCAGCATTTT. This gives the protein CASSSQGARNQPQHF.

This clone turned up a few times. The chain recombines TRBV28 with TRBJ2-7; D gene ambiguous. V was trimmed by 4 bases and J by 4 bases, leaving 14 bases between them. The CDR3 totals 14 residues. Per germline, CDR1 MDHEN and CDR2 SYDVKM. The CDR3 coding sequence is TGTGCCAGCAGTTCCCCGGGTGTCTCATACGAGCAGTACTTC. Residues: CASSSPGVSYEQYF.

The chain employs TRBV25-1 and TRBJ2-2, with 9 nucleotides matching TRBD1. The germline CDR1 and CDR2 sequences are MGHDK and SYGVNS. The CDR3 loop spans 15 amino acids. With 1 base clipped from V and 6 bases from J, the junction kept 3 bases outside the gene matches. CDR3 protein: CASSEFTGGPGELFF. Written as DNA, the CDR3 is TGTGCCAGCAGTGAATTCACAGGGGGCCCCGGGGAGCTGTTTTTT.

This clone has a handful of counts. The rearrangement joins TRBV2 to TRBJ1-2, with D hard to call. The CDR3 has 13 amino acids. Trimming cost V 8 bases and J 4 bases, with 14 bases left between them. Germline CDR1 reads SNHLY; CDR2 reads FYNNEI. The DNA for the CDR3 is TGTGCCAGCCCCAAAGAGGGTGCCTATGGCTACACCTTC. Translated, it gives CASPKEGAYGYTF.

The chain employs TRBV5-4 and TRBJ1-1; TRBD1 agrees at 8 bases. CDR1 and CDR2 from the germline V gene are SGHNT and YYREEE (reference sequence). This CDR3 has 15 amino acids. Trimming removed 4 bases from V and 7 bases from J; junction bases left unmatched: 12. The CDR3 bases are TGTGCCAGCAGCCCCTCCGGGACAGGAATTTTTGAAGCTTTCTTT. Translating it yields CASSPSGTGIFEAFF.

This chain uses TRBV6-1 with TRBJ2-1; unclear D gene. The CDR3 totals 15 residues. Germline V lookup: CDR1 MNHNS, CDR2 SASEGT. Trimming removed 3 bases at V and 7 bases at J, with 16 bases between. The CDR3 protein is CASSDGRNMENEQFF. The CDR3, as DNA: TGTGCCAGCAGTGATGGTAGGAATATGGAGAATGAGCAGTTCTTC.

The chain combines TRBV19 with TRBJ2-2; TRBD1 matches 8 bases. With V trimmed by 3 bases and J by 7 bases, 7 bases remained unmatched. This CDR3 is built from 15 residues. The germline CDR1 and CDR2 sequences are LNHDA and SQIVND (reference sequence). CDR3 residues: CASSIGQGAIGELFF. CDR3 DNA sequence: TGTGCCAGTAGTATCGGTCAGGGGGCCATCGGGGAGCTGTTTTTT.

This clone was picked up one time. CDR3 coding DNA: TGTGCCAGCAGTCCTAGACCCCTTAACACTGAAGCTTTCTTT. Protein product: CASSPRPLNTEAFF. The chain links TRBV27 to TRBJ1-1, with D hard to call. Germline V gene data show CDR1 as MNHEY and CDR2 as SMNVEV (reference sequence). The CDR3 covers 14 residues. V was cut by 5 bases and J by 2 bases, with 12 bases left in between.

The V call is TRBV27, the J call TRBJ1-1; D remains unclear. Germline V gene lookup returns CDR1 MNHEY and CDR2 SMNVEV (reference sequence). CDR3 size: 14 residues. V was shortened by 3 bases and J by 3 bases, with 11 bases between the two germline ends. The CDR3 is CASSLGPLDTEAFF. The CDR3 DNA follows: TGTGCCAGCAGTTTGGGCCCTTTGGACACTGAAGCTTTCTTT.

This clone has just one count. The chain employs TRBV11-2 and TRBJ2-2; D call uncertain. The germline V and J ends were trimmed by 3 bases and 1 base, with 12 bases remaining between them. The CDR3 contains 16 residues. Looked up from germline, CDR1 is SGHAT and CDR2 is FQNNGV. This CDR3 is CASSLLASRNTGELFF. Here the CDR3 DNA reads TGTGCCAGCAGCTTGCTCGCATCGAGGAACACCGGGGAGCTGTTTTTT.

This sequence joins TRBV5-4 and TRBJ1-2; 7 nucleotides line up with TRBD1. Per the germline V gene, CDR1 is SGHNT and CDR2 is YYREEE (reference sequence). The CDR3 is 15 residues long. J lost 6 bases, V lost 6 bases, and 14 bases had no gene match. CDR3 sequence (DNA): TGTGCCAGCACCCTCCGGGACAGAGCTCTCCATGGCTACACCTTC. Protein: CASTLRDRALHGYTF.

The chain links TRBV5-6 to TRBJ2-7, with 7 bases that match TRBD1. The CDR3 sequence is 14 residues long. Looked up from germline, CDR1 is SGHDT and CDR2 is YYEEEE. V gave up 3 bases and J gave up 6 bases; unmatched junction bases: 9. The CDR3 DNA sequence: TGTGCCAGCAGCTGGGGGACAGCGGCGGGCGAGCAGTACTTC. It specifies CASSWGTAAGEQYF.

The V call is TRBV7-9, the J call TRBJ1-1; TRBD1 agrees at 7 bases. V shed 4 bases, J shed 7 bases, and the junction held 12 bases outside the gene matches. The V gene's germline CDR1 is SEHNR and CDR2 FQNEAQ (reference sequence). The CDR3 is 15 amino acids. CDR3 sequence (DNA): TGTGCCAGCAGCTCCAACAGGGGTTCCAATTATGAAGCTTTCTTT. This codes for CASSSNRGSNYEAFF.

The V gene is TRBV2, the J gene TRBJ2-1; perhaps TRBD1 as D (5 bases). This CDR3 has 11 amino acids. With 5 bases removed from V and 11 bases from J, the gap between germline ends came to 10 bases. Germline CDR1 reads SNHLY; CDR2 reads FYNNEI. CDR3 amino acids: CASSLQEKQFF. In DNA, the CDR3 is TGTGCCAGCAGTCTACAGGAGAAGCAGTTCTTC.

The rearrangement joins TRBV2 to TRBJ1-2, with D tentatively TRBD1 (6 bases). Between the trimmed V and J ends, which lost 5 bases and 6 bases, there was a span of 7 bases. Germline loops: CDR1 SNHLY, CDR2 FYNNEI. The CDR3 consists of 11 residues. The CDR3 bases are TGTGCCAGCAGTAACAGGGATGGCTACACCTTC. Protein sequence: CASSNRDGYTF.

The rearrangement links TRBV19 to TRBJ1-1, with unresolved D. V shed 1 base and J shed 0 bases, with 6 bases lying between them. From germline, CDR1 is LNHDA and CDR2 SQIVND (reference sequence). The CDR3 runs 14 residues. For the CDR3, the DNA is TGTGCCAGTAGTATAGCAGGCTTGAACACTGAAGCTTTCTTT. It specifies CASSIAGLNTEAFF. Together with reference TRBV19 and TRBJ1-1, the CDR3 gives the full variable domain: DGGITQSPKYLFRKEGQNVTLSCEQNLNHDAMYWYRQDPGQGLRLIYYSQIVNDFQKGDIAEGYSVSREKKESFPLTVTSAQKNPTAFYLCASSIAGLNTEAFFGQGTRLTVV.

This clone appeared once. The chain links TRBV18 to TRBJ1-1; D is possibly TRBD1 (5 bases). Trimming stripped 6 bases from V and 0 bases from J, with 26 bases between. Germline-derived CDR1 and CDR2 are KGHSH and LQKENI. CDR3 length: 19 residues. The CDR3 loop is CASSLRGPETVGLNTEAFF. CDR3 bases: TGTGCCAGCTCTCTAAGGGGTCCAGAGACAGTTGGTTTGAACACTGAAGCTTTCTTT.

CDR3 sequence: CASSQSGQGAYEQYF. CDR3 nucleotides: TGCGCCAGCAGCCAGTCGGGACAGGGGGCCTACGAGCAGTACTTC. This chain connects TRBV4-1 to TRBJ2-7; TRBD1 matches at 11 bases. The CDR3 sequence is 15 residues long. V dropped 3 bases and J dropped 2; count of bases not matched to a gene: 3. The V gene's germline CDR1 is MGHRA and CDR2 YSYEKL.

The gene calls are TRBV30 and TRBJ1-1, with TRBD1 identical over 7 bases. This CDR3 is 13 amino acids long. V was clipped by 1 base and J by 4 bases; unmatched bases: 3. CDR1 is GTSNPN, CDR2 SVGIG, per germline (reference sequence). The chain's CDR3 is CAWSDRGTTEAFF. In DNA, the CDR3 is TGTGCCTGGAGTGACAGGGGCACCACTGAAGCTTTCTTT.

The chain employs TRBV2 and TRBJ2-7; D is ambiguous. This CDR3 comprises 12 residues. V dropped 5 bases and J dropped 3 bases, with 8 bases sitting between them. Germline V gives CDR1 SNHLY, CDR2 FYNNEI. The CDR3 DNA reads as TGTGCCAGCAGTAGTAATAGCTACGAGCAGTACTTC. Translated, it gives CASSSNSYEQYF.